This T cell receptor beta chain stems from a study of monozygotic twins with inflammatory bowel disease. Germline CDR1 and CDR2: SQVTM and ANQGSEA. The CDR3 spans 11 residues. After re-calling the 5' RACE reads, TCRdb lists one entry per CDR3 protein, DNA absent. Its clone listing holds 150,000 to 200,000 distinct CDR3 sequences. This receptor was obtained from a human donor with ulcerative colitis or Crohn's disease, or a healthy co-twin of an affected twin (not recorded which). Input material: blood. V and J are TRBV29-1 and TRBJ1-3. This chain's CDR3 is CGVASGNTIYF.